This T cell receptor beta chain was retrieved from a study of cytomegalovirus exposure and HLA in healthy donors. Concerning this clone itself: What it binds is unknown.

In the PCR, 60 Vbeta and 13 Jbeta primers were used. Libraries were prepared by immunoSEQ multiplex PCR; TCRdb keeps only in-frame clonotypes and omits some of them. Seen here are 110,000 to 150,000 clones, almost 85% observed once, and the top ten hold around 2%. V lost 0 bases, J lost 4 bases, and 12 bases lay in between. The length of the CDR3 is 15 residues. From germline, CDR1 is SGHDT and CDR2 YYEEEE. Notes on the study in general: Analysis was carried out at a later point, and it linked a missense DCLRE1C variant to TCR beta V- and J-gene trimming. Differences between HLA loci emerged in a later analysis of TCR association rates, with DRB1 most and HLA-C fewest. Researchers catalogued some 160 TCR beta chains as cytomegalovirus-associated. Accounts indicate the classifier identified cytomegalovirus status with strong specificity and sensitivity.

The chain joins TRBV5-6 to TRBJ2-3, with TRBD1 as a possible D gene (6 bases). Source material: PBMCs. The sequence was collected from a woman in her thirties or forties in good health and CMV-seronegative. The CDR3 nucleotides read TGTGCCAGCAGCTTGGCCAGGGGTGAGGCAGATACGCAGTATTTT. Its protein product is CASSLARGEADTQYF.